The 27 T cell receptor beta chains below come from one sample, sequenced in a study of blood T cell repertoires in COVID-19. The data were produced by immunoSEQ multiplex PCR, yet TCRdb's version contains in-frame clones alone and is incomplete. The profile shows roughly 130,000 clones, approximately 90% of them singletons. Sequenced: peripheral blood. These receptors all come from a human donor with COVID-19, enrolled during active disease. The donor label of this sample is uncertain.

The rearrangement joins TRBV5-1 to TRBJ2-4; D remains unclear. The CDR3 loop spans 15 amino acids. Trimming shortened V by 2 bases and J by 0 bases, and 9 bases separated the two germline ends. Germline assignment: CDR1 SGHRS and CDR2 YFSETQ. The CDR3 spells CASSLGELAKNIQYF. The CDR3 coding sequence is TGCGCCAGCAGCTTAGGAGAGTTAGCCAAAAACATTCAGTACTTC. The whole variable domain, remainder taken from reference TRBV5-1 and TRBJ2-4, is KAGVTQTPRYLIKTRGQQVTLSCSPISGHRSVSWYQQTPGQGLQFLFEYFSETQRNKGNFPGRFSGRQFSNSRSEMNVSTLELGDSALYLCASSLGELAKNIQYFGAGTRLSVL.

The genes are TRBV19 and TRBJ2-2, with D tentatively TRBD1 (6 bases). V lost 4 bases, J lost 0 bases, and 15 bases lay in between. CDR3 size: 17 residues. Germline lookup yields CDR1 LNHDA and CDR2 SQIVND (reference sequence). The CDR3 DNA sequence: TGTGCCAGTAGTACCGGACCGAGGACAGCGAACACCGGGGAGCTGTTTTTT. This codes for CASSTGPRTANTGELFF.

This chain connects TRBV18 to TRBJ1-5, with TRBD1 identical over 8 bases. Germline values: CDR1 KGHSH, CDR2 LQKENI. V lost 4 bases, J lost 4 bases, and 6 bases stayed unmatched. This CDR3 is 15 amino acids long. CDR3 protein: CASSLGQGGNQPQHF. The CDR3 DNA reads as TGTGCCAGCTCACTCGGACAGGGCGGTAATCAGCCCCAGCATTTT. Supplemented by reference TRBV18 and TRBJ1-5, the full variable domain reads NAGVMQNPRHLVRRRGQEARLRCSPMKGHSHVYWYRQLPEEGLKFMVYLQKENIIDESGMPKERFSAEFPKEGPSILRIQQVVRGDSAAYFCASSLGQGGNQPQHFGDGTRLSIL.

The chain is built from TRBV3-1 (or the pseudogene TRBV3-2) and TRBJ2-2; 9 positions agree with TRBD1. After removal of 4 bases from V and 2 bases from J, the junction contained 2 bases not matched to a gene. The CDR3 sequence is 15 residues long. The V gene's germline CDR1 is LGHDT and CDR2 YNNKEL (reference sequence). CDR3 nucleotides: TGTGCCAGCAGCCTACAGGGGGCAAACACCGGGGAGCTGTTTTTT. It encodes CASSLQGANTGELFF.

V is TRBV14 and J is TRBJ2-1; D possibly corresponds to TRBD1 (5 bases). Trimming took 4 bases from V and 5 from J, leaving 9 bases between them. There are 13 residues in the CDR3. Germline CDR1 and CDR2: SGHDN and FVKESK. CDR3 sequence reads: CASSRDSDNEQFF. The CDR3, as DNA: TGTGCCAGCAGCCGTGACAGTGACAATGAGCAGTTCTTC.

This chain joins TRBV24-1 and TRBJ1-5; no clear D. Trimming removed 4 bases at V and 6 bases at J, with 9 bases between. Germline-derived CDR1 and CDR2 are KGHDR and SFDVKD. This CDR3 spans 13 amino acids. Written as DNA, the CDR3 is TGTGCCACCAGTGACCGGGGAGGTCAGCCCCAGCATTTT. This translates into CATSDRGGQPQHF.

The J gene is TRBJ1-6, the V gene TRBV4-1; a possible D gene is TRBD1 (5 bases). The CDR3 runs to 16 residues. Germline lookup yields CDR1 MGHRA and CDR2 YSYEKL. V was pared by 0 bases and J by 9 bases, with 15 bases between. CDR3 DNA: TGCGCCAGCAGCCAAGATCTGACCGTGGGGGGTTCACCCCTCCACTTT. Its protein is CASSQDLTVGGSPLHF.

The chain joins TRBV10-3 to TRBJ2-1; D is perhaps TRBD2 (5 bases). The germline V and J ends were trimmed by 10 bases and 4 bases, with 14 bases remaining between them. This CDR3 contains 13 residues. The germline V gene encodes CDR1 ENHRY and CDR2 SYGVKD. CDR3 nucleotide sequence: TGTGCCACCGCAGACTACACTTACAATGAGCAGTTCTTC. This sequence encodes CATADYTYNEQFF.

CDR3 nucleotides: TGCGCCAGCAGCCAAGTTCTGGACAGGGGTAACATTCAGTACTTC. It yields the protein CASSQVLDRGNIQYF. The J gene is TRBJ2-4, the V gene TRBV4-1; 9 bases match TRBD1. The J segment lost 7 bases and the V segment lost 1 base, leaving 5 bases of the junction unmatched. From germline, CDR1 is MGHRA and CDR2 YSYEKL. This CDR3 is 15 amino acids long.

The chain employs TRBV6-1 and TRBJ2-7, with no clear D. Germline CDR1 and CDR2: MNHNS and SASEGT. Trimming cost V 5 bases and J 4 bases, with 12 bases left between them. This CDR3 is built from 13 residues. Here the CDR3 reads CASSLNREYEQYF. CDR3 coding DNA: TGTGCCAGCAGTTTAAACAGAGAGTACGAGCAGTACTTC.

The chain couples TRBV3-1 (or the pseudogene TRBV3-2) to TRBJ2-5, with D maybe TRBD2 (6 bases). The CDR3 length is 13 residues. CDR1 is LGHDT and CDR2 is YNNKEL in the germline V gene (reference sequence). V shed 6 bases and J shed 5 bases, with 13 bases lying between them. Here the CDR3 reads CASREGPGETQYF. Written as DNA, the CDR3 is TGTGCCAGCAGGGAGGGTCCCGGGGAGACCCAGTACTTC.

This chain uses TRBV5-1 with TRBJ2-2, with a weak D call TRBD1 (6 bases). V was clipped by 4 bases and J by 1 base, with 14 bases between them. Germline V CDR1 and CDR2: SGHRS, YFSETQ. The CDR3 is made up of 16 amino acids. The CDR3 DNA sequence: TGCGCCAGCAGCAAATCGGACAGCAGGAACACCGGGGAGCTGTTTTTT. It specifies CASSKSDSRNTGELFF.

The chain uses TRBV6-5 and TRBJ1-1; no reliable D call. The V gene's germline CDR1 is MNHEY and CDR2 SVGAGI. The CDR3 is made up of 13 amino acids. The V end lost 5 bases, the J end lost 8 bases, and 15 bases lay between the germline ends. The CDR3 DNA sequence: TGTGCCAGCAGTAGAAACCCCGACGGGGAAGCTTTCTTT. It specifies CASSRNPDGEAFF.

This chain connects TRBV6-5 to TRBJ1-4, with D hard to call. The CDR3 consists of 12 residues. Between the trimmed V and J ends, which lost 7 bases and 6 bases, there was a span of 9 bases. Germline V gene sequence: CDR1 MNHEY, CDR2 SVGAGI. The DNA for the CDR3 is TGTGCCAGCAAGCGTAGTGATGAAAAACTGTTTTTT. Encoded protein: CASKRSDEKLFF.

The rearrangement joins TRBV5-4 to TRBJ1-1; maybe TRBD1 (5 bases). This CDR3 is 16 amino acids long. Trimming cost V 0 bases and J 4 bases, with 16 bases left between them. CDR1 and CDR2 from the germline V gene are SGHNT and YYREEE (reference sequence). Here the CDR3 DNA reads TGTGCCAGCAGCTTGGCCGGGGGGATAGTAGGCACTGAAGCTTTCTTT. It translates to CASSLAGGIVGTEAFF.

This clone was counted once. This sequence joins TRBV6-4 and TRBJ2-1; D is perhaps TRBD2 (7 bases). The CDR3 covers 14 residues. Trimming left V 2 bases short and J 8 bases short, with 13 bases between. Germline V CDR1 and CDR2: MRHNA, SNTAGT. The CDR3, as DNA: TGTGCCAGCAGTGACGGGGGGGCGCGTTATGAGCAGTTCTTC. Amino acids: CASSDGGARYEQFF.

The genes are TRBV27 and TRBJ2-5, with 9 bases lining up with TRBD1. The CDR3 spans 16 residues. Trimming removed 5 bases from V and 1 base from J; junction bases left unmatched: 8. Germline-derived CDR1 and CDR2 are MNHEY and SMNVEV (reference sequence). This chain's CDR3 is CASSGGTGNFQETQYF. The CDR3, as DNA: TGTGCCAGCAGTGGTGGGACAGGGAACTTCCAAGAGACCCAGTACTTC.

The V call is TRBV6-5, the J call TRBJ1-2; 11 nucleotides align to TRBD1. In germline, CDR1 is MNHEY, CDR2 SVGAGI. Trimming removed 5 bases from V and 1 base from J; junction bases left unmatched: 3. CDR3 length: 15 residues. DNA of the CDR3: TGTGCCAGCAGTCCCGGGACAGGGGGTAACTATGGCTACACCTTC. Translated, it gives CASSPGTGGNYGYTF.

This chain's CDR3 is CASSLVPGGQETQYF. The CDR3 nucleotides read TGCGCCAGCAGCTTGGTGCCCGGGGGGCAAGAGACCCAGTACTTC. The chain employs TRBV5-1 and TRBJ2-5; TRBD2 matches at 7 bases. This CDR3 contains 15 residues. Trimming cost V 0 bases and J 2 bases; bases outside gene matches: 4. The germline gives CDR1 SGHRS, CDR2 YFSETQ.

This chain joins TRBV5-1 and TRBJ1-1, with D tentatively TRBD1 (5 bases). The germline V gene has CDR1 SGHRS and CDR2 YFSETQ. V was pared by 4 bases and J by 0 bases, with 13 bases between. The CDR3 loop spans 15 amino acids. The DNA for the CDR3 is TGCGCCAGCAGCCCCGGGTGGGGGGTGAACACTGAAGCTTTCTTT. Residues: CASSPGWGVNTEAFF. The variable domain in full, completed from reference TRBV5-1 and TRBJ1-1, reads KAGVTQTPRYLIKTRGQQVTLSCSPISGHRSVSWYQQTPGQGLQFLFEYFSETQRNKGNFPGRFSGRQFSNSRSEMNVSTLELGDSALYLCASSPGWGVNTEAFFGQGTRLTVV.

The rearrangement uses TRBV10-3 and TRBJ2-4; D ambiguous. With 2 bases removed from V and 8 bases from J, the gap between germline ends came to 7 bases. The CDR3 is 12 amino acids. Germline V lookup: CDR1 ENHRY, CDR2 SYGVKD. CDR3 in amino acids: CAISEGEDIQYF. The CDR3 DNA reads TGTGCCATCAGTGAGGGTGAGGACATTCAGTACTTC.

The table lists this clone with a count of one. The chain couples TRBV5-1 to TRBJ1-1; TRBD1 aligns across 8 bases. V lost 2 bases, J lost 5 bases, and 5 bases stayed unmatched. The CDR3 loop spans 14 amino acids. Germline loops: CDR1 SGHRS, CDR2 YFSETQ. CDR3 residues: CASSFVTGETEAFF. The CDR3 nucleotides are TGCGCCAGCAGCTTTGTGACAGGGGAAACTGAAGCTTTCTTT.

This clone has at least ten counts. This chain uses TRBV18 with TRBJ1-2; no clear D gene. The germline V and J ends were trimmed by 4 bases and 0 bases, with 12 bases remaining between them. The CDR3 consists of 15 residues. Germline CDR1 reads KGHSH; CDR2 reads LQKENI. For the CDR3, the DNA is TGTGCCAGCTCACTAGGGAGTGGAACTAACTATGGCTACACCTTC. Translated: CASSLGSGTNYGYTF.

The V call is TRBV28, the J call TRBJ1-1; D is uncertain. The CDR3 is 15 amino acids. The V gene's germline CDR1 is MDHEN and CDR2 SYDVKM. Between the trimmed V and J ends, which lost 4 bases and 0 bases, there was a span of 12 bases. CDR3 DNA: TGTGCCAGCAGTTCCCAACTGCAAATGAACACTGAAGCTTTCTTT. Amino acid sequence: CASSSQLQMNTEAFF.

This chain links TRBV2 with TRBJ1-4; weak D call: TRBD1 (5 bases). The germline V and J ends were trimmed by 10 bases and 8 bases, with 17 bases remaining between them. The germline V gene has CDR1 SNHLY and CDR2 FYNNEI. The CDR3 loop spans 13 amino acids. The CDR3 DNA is TGTGCCACCCAAGGGGCGTTTACGGAAAAACTGTTTTTT. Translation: CATQGAFTEKLFF.

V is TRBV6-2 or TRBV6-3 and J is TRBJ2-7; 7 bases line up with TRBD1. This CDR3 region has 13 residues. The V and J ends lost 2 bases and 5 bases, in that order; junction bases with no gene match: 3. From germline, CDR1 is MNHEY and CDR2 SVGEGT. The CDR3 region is CASSYGTENEQYF. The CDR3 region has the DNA TGTGCCAGCAGTTACGGGACAGAGAACGAGCAGTACTTC.

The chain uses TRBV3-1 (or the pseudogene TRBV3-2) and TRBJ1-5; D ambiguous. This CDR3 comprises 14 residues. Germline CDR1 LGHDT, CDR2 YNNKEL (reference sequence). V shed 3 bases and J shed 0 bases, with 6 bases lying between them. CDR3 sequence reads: CASSQRSSNQPQHF. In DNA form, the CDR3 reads TGTGCCAGCAGCCAGAGGTCTAGCAATCAGCCCCAGCATTTT.